The 9 T cell receptor beta chains in this list originate from one sample, sequenced in a study of blood T cell repertoires in COVID-19. Sequencing was performed with immunoSEQ multiplex PCR; in TCRdb, only in-frame clones are kept and a portion is missing. The table has fewer than 250,000 clones, less than 85% seen once. Sequenced: PBMCs or T cells enriched from blood (not recorded which). These receptors all come from a young woman who had recovered from COVID-19.

The chain couples TRBV6-1 to TRBJ1-1; no reliable D call. Germline V lookup: CDR1 MNHNS, CDR2 SASEGT. The V and J ends lost 3 bases and 5 bases respectively, with 10 bases between them. The CDR3 covers 13 residues. This chain's CDR3 is CASSDRFGTEAFF. In nucleotides, the CDR3 is TGTGCCAGCAGTGACCGCTTCGGTACTGAAGCTTTCTTT.

The chain employs TRBV6-5 and TRBJ2-1; 13 positions match TRBD2. The CDR3 has 15 amino acids. The trim removed 6 bases at V and 5 bases at J, leaving 4 bases unmatched. Germline V gene data show CDR1 as MNHEY and CDR2 as SVGAGI. CDR3 bases: TGTGCCAGCAGGCGACTAGCGGGGGGCGACAATGAGCAGTTCTTC. The encoded protein is CASRRLAGGDNEQFF.

This chain uses TRBV5-6 with TRBJ2-7; no definite D call. The CDR3 runs 13 residues. Trimming left V 0 bases short and J 3 bases short, with 7 bases between. Germline lookup yields CDR1 SGHDT and CDR2 YYEEEE. CDR3 protein: CASSLDSVYEQYF. As DNA, the CDR3 is TGTGCCAGCAGCTTGGATTCGGTCTACGAGCAGTACTTC.

Of note for this clone: Distinct nucleotide sequences in the sample also encode this CDR3. V and J are TRBV14 and TRBJ1-6; 10 nucleotides line up with TRBD1. CDR3 length equals 14 residues. Trimming took 3 bases from V and 7 from J; bases not matched to a gene: 0. CDR1 SGHDN and CDR2 FVKESK come from the germline V gene. In DNA form, the CDR3 reads TGTGCCAGCAGCCAGACAGGGGGCAATTCACCCCTCCACTTT. Translated: CASSQTGGNSPLHF.

This clone showed up just once. The chain is built from TRBV6-5 and TRBJ1-3; D might be TRBD1 (6 bases). This CDR3 is built from 14 residues. Trimming took 4 bases from V and 4 from J, leaving 11 bases between them. Germline V gene data show CDR1 as MNHEY and CDR2 as SVGAGI. CDR3 loop: CASSSTGSGNTIYF. The DNA for the CDR3 is TGTGCCAGCAGTTCCACAGGGTCAGGAAACACCATATATTTT.

The J gene is TRBJ2-3, the V gene TRBV5-4; D remains unclear. The CDR3 length is 15 residues. V was cut by 2 bases and J by 0 bases, with 10 bases left in between. Germline V CDR1 and CDR2: SGHNT, YYREEE (reference sequence). CDR3 sequence: CASSLLTTSTDTQYF. The CDR3, as DNA: TGTGCCAGCAGCTTACTAACGACTAGCACAGATACGCAGTATTTT.

The CDR3 region has the DNA TGTGCCAGCAGCTTAAGACTAGCGGGAGAGGCAGATACGCAGTATTTT. It codes for CASSLRLAGEADTQYF. The chain recombines TRBV7-2 with TRBJ2-3; TRBD2 matches at 12 bases. V shed 2 bases, J shed 4 bases, and the junction held 4 bases outside the gene matches. The CDR3 is made up of 16 amino acids. CDR1 is SGHTA and CDR2 is FQGNSA in the germline V gene.

Only a few counts were recorded for this clone. The chain employs TRBV2 and TRBJ2-2; 9 bases agree with TRBD2. The CDR3 extends over 15 amino acids. In germline, CDR1 is SNHLY, CDR2 FYNNEI. The J segment lost 0 bases and the V segment lost 5 bases, leaving 1 base of the junction unmatched. This CDR3 reads CASSLAGANTGELFF. The CDR3 bases are TGTGCCAGCAGTTTAGCGGGGGCGAACACCGGGGAGCTGTTTTTT. The full variable domain, with the rest looked up from reference TRBV2 and TRBJ2-2, is EPEVTQTPSHQVTQMGQEVILRCVPISNHLYFYWYRQILGQKVEFLVSFYNNEISEKSEIFDDQFSVERPDGSNFTLKIRSTKLEDSAMYFCASSLAGANTGELFFGEGSRLTVL.

This clone was seen more than once but under ten times. The chain has TRBV27 and TRBJ2-1, with TRBD2 identical over 7 bases. With 6 bases clipped from V and 9 bases from J, the junction kept 14 bases outside the gene matches. Germline V gene lookup returns CDR1 MNHEY and CDR2 SMNVEV (reference sequence). The CDR3 contains 15 residues. Here the CDR3 DNA reads TGTGCCAGCAGCCCCCCGGGACTACCAAAGACTGAGCAGTTCTTC. This sequence encodes CASSPPGLPKTEQFF.